The 4 T cell receptor beta chains below all came from one sample that was sequenced in a study of blood T cells in healthy people across ages (dated by TCRdb to between 2015 and 2016). The protocol used for the library was 5' RACE. The instrument given in TCRdb is Illumina HiSeq 2500. A second roughly 7 to 12 cycle PCR used a sample-barcoded 5' primer and a J-beta primer mix. Clones were called with MiXCR by TCRdb after fastp trimmed the public reads at Q25, and only in-frame beta chains were retained. Every CDR3 protein is listed once, alongside the most common genes and DNA of its rows. The sample has approximately 780,000 distinct CDR3 sequences on record, about 26% of them singletons. About 3% of the sample goes to the ten largest clones. The data also belong to a second study, concerning T cells of mothers and their children.

The sample consisted of blood. The receptors stem from a boy between 10 and 17 years old in good health.

This clonotype was picked up a small number of times. The rearrangement joins TRBV28 to TRBJ2-7; 8 bases match TRBD2. The CDR3 runs 14 residues. V shed 6 bases and J 2 bases; nucleotides not matched to a gene: 6. Per germline, CDR1 MDHEN and CDR2 SYDVKM. The CDR3 DNA reads as TGTGCCAGCAGCCCGGGGGGGCACCCCTACGAGCAGTACTTC. It translates to CASSPGGHPYEQYF.

The rearrangement joins TRBV27 to TRBJ2-5, with D tentatively TRBD1 (5 bases). The J call may not be correct, given that the DNA end is closer to TRBJ2-1. The CDR3 has 13 residues. From germline, CDR1 is MNHEY and CDR2 SMNVEV (reference sequence). This CDR3 reads CASSLTAINEQFF. The CDR3 DNA is TGTGCCAGCAGTCTGACAGCCATCAATGAGCAGTTCTTC.

This sequence joins TRBV7-2 and TRBJ2-3, with 14 positions matching TRBD2. This CDR3 has 18 amino acids. Germline-derived CDR1 and CDR2 are SGHTA and FQGNSA. J gave up 0 bases and V 7 bases, and 9 bases lay outside the gene matches. CDR3 DNA sequence: TGTGCCAGCACCACGGGACTAGCGGGAGCCCTGAGCACAGATACGCAGTATTTT. Protein sequence: CASTTGLAGALSTDTQYF.

This clonotype is a singleton in its sample. The V and J genes are TRBV6-1 and TRBJ1-5; D is possibly TRBD1 (5 bases). This CDR3 region has 17 residues. Germline lookup yields CDR1 MNHNS and CDR2 SASEGT. V lost 5 bases to trimming and J lost 1 base, with 18 bases between them. CDR3 sequence: CASSPPLGEESNQPQHF. CDR3 coding DNA: TGTGCCAGCAGTCCCCCCCTGGGGGAGGAGAGCAATCAGCCCCAGCATTTT.